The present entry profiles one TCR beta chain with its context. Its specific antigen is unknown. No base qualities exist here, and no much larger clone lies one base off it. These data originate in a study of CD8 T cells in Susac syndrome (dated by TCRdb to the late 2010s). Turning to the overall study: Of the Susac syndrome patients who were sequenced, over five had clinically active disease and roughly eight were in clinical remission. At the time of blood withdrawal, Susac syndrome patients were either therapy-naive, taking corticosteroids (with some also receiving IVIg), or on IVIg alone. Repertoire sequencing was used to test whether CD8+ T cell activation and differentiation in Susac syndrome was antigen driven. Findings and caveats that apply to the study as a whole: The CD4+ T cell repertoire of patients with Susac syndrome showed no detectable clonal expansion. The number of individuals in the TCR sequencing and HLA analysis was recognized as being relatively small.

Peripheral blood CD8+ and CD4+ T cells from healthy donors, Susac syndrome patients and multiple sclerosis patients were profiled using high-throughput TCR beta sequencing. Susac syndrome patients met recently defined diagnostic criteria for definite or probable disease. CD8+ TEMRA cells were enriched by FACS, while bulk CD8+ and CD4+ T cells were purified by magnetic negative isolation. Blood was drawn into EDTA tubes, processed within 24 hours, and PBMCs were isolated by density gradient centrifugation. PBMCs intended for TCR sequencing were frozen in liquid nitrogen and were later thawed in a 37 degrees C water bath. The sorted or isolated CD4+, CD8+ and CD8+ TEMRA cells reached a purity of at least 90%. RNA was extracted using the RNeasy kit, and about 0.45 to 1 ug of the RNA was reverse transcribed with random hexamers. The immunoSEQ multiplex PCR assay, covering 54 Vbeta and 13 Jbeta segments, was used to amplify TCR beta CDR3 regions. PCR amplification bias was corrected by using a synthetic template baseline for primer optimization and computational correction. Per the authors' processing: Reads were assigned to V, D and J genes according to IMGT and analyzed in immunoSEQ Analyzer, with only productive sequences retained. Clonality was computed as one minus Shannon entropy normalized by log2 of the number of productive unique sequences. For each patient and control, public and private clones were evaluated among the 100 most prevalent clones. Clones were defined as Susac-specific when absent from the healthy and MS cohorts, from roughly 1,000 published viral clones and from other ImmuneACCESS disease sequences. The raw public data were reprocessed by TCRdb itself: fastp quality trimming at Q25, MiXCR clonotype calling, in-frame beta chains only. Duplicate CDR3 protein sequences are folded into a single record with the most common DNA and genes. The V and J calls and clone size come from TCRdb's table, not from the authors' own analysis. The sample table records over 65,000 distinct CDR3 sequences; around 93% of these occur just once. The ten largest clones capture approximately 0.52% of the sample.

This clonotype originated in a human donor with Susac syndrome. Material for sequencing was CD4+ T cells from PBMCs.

Here is the DNA: TGTGCCAGCAGCTCCTTTGCCGGAGGTTTAATCTACAATGAGCAGTTCTTC. This codes for CASSSFAGGLIYNEQFF. This chain joins TRBV5-6 to TRBJ2-1, and perhaps TRBD2 as D gene, on 5 matching bases. Trimming at the junction amounts to 3 bases on V and 3 bases on J, and the germline ends lie 19 bases apart. Measured from the cysteine to the phenylalanine, the CDR3 is 17 residues long. The sequence is cut down to CDR3 DNA, 51 bases in frame from base 1. According to the germline V gene, CDR1 reads SGHDT and CDR2 reads YYEEEE.